The 21 T cell receptor beta chains below all came from one sample that was sequenced in a study of identical twins (dated by TCRdb to about 2016). The method behind the library was 5' RACE. TCRdb lists the instrument as Illumina HiSeq 2000. TCRdb ran its own pipeline on the public reads, namely fastp trimming at Q25 and MiXCR clone calling, and kept in-frame beta chains. Each record represents a unique CDR3 protein, reported with the most common genes and DNA among its rows. This sample has about 570,000 distinct CDR3 sequences in its table, and around 9.6% of those were observed once. The ten most abundant clones make up more than 2.5% of the sample. The sample was also reused in another study, on yellow fever vaccine responses in identical twins.

What was sequenced was PBMCs. Receptor source: a woman younger than 30 in good health.

The rearrangement joins TRBV4-2 to TRBJ2-1; weak D call: TRBD2 (7 bases). Trimming shortened V by 9 bases and J by 7 bases, and 19 bases separated the two germline ends. From germline, CDR1 is LGHNA and CDR2 YNFKEQ. This CDR3 region has 14 residues. The DNA for the CDR3 is TGTGCCAGACCCAAGGGGGGAGCGGGGAATGAGCAGTTCTTC. Translating gives CARPKGGAGNEQFF.

In its sample, this clonotype was seen many times. The genes are TRBV12-3 or TRBV12-4 and TRBJ2-3; D is unresolved. The CDR3 has 14 amino acids. The V end lost 6 bases, the J end lost 7 bases, and 17 bases lay between the germline ends. The CDR3 loop reads CASSPTAAEYTQYF. The CDR3 coding sequence is TGTGCCAGCAGCCCTACCGCGGCAGAGTATACGCAGTATTTT.

The chain joins TRBV6-2 or TRBV6-3 to TRBJ1-5; D not certain. The V end was cut by 6 bases, the J end by 9 bases, with 12 bases between. Germline CDR1 and CDR2: MNHEY and SVGEGT. The CDR3 length is 12 residues. The CDR3 here is CASRTDTVPQHF. CDR3 coding DNA: TGTGCCAGCAGGACCGATACAGTGCCCCAGCATTTT.

This clonotype was observed a few times. The chain has TRBV20-1 and TRBJ2-7; 8 positions agree with TRBD2. This CDR3 contains 14 residues. The junction had 9 bases not matched to a gene; V was cut back by 2 bases and J by 6 bases. The germline gives CDR1 DFQATT, CDR2 SNEGSKA (reference sequence). The CDR3 is CSARRPSGSSEQYF. CDR3 in DNA: TGCAGTGCTAGAAGGCCGAGCGGGAGTTCCGAGCAGTACTTC.

V is TRBV7-9 and J is TRBJ2-1, with D perhaps TRBD2 (6 bases). V lost 0 bases and J lost 9, with 15 bases in between. CDR1 and CDR2 (germline): SEHNR, FQNEAQ (reference sequence). The CDR3 is 15 residues long. CDR3 nucleotides: TGTGCCAGCAGCTTAGCGGGAGGAATAGTTGTTGAGCAGTTCTTC. Protein product: CASSLAGGIVVEQFF. Full variable domain (remainder filled in from reference TRBV7-9 and TRBJ2-1): DTGVSQNPRHKITKRGQNVTFRCDPISEHNRLYWYRQTLGQGPEFLTYFQNEAQLEKSRLLSDRFSAERPKGSFSTLEIQRTEQGDSAMYLCASSLAGGIVVEQFFGPGTRLTVL.

This clonotype was found a few times. This chain joins TRBV15 and TRBJ1-1; D gene unclear. Germline CDR1 LNHNV, CDR2 YYDKDF (reference sequence). V was shortened by 2 bases and J by 3 bases, with 10 bases between the two germline ends. The CDR3 spans 14 residues. The CDR3 DNA is TGTGCCACCAGCAGAACCTTTGAGGACACTGAAGCTTTCTTT. It yields the protein CATSRTFEDTEAFF.

This clonotype was recorded many times. The CDR3 nucleotides are TGTGCCAGCAGGGGAGCGGGATCCTACGAGCAGTACTTC. Its translation is CASRGAGSYEQYF. The chain uses TRBV7-2 and TRBJ2-7; the match to TRBD2 covers 7 bases. Germline lookup yields CDR1 SGHTA and CDR2 FQGNSA. With V trimmed by 6 bases and J by 1 base, 3 bases remained unmatched. The CDR3 totals 13 residues.

This clonotype showed up many times. The genes are TRBV7-9 and TRBJ2-7, with TRBD1 matching 7 bases. Trimming cost V 2 bases and J 6 bases; bases outside gene matches: 7. CDR1 and CDR2 from the germline V gene are SEHNR and FQNEAQ (reference sequence). The CDR3 runs to 14 residues. DNA for the CDR3: TGTGCCAGCAGCTTACGGGACAGATCAGGCGAGCAGTACTTC. This codes for CASSLRDRSGEQYF.

This clonotype was picked up a small number of times. This sequence joins TRBV6-2 or TRBV6-3 and TRBJ2-3, with D uncertain. Looked up from germline, CDR1 is MNHEY and CDR2 is SVGEGT. This CDR3 comprises 13 residues. The V end lost 7 bases, the J end lost 0 bases, and 8 bases lay between the germline ends. DNA for the CDR3: TGTGCCAGCAAGGCTAAAAGCACAGATACGCAGTATTTT. As protein: CASKAKSTDTQYF.

The V gene is TRBV3-1, the J gene TRBJ2-2, with D uncertain. The CDR3 extends over 15 amino acids. Germline CDR1 and CDR2: LGHDT and YNNKEL (reference sequence). The germline V and J ends were trimmed by 1 base and 4 bases, with 10 bases remaining between them. The CDR3 loop reads CASSQGPGSTGELFF. CDR3 nucleotides: TGTGCCAGCAGCCAAGGCCCGGGTTCCACCGGGGAGCTGTTTTTT. Full variable domain (outside the CDR3, taken from reference TRBV3-1 and TRBJ2-2): DTAVSQTPKYLVTQMGNDKSIKCEQNLGHDTMYWYKQDSKKFLKIMFSYNNKELIINETVPNRFSPKSPDKAHLNLHINSLELGDSAVYFCASSQGPGSTGELFFGEGSRLTVL.

V usage is TRBV7-6 and J usage is TRBJ1-5; D might be TRBD1 (5 bases). V dropped 1 base and J dropped 7 bases, with 11 bases sitting between them. Germline lookup yields CDR1 SGHVS and CDR2 FNYEAQ. The CDR3 sequence is 14 residues long. This chain's CDR3 is CASSLVRGDQPQHF. CDR3 DNA sequence: TGTGCCAGCAGCTTAGTGAGGGGAGACCAGCCCCAGCATTTT.

The chain is built from TRBV30 and TRBJ1-1; D gene unclear. Germline V CDR1 and CDR2: GTSNPN, SVGIG (reference sequence). The CDR3 contains 11 residues. V lost 1 base and J 6 bases, leaving 6 bases between the germline ends. The CDR3 DNA sequence: TGTGCCTGGAGTGAGGGCGCTGAAGCTTTCTTT. Translated, it gives CAWSEGAEAFF. Looking up the rest from reference TRBV30 and TRBJ1-1 gives the full variable domain: SQTIHQWPATLVQPVGSPLSLECTVEGTSNPNLYWYRQAAGRGLQLLFYSVGIGQISSEVPQNLSASRPQDRQFILSSKKLLLSDSGFYLCAWSEGAEAFFGQGTRLTVV.

The rearrangement links TRBV20-1 to TRBJ1-1; D gene ambiguous. Trimming cost V 6 bases and J 2 bases, with 4 bases left between them. The CDR3 loop spans 10 amino acids. Per the germline V gene, CDR1 is DFQATT and CDR2 is SNEGSKA (reference sequence). CDR3 in amino acids: CSAINTEAFF. CDR3 sequence (DNA): TGCAGTGCAATAAACACTGAAGCTTTCTTT.

This clonotype was seen many times. This chain links TRBV29-1 with TRBJ1-4, with D maybe TRBD1 (5 bases). Germline V lookup: CDR1 SQVTM, CDR2 ANQGSEA. CDR3 length: 13 amino acids. V was clipped by 6 bases and J by 5 bases, with 13 bases between them. The CDR3 spells CSVAGTANEKLFF. The CDR3 coding sequence is TGCAGCGTAGCCGGGACGGCGAATGAAAAACTGTTTTTT.

This chain joins TRBV5-1 and TRBJ2-5; no reliable D call. Germline V lookup: CDR1 SGHRS, CDR2 YFSETQ. The CDR3 loop spans 15 amino acids. The V end lost 6 bases, the J end lost 1 base, and 16 bases lay between the germline ends. CDR3 in amino acids: CASTSGGQTQETQYF. For the CDR3, the DNA is TGCGCCAGCACCTCGGGTGGGCAGACCCAAGAGACCCAGTACTTC.

This clonotype was counted a few times. The chain combines TRBV5-5 with TRBJ2-2, with a tentative D call TRBD2 (5 bases). CDR3 length: 14 amino acids. Germline CDR1 reads SGHKS; CDR2 reads YYEKEE (reference sequence). Trimming stripped 4 bases from V and 4 bases from J, with 11 bases between. The CDR3 DNA follows: TGTGCCAGCAGCGCTTACGCGGGCACCGGGGAGCTGTTTTTT. This sequence encodes CASSAYAGTGELFF.

This clonotype was counted between two and nine times. The chain couples TRBV27 to TRBJ1-2; tentative D call: TRBD1 (5 bases). With 0 bases removed from V and 4 bases from J, the gap between germline ends came to 9 bases. Per the germline V gene, CDR1 is MNHEY and CDR2 is SMNVEV (reference sequence). The CDR3 loop spans 14 amino acids. The DNA of the CDR3 is TGTGCCAGCAGTTTATCGGTGACAGTCTATGGCTACACCTTC. Amino acid sequence: CASSLSVTVYGYTF.

At least ten counts were recorded for this clonotype. The V call is TRBV11-1, the J call TRBJ2-5, with 13 bases matching TRBD2. Germline CDR1 reads SGHAT; CDR2 reads FQDESV (reference sequence). The J segment lost 4 bases and the V segment lost 4 bases, leaving 15 bases of the junction unmatched. The CDR3 is 19 amino acids. CDR3 residues: CASSSSGLAGPTLAETQYF. In nucleotides, the CDR3 is TGTGCCAGCAGCTCCTCGGGACTAGCGGGACCCACACTAGCAGAGACCCAGTACTTC. The variable domain in full, completed from reference TRBV11-1 and TRBJ2-5, reads EAEVAQSPRYKITEKSQAVAFWCDPISGHATLYWYRQILGQGPELLVQFQDESVVDDSQLPKDRFSAERLKGVDSTLKIQPAELGDSAMYLCASSSSGLAGPTLAETQYFGPGTRLLVL.

The gene calls are TRBV9 and TRBJ2-1; D possibly corresponds to TRBD1 (6 bases). This CDR3 contains 15 residues. Trimming pared 0 bases from V and 3 bases from J, leaving 10 bases between. Per germline, CDR1 SGDLS and CDR2 YYNGEE. The CDR3 loop is CASSVEGEYYNEQFF. The CDR3 coding sequence is TGTGCCAGCAGCGTAGAGGGGGAATACTACAATGAGCAGTTCTTC.

This clonotype appeared many times. The rearrangement uses TRBV5-1 and TRBJ2-7; the match to TRBD1 covers 8 bases. V dropped 4 bases and J dropped 3; count of bases not matched to a gene: 18. Germline assignment: CDR1 SGHRS and CDR2 YFSETQ. The CDR3 runs to 18 residues. The CDR3 here is CASSPGQGRKRWGYEQYF. The CDR3 DNA follows: TGCGCCAGCAGCCCCGGACAGGGAAGAAAGCGGTGGGGCTACGAGCAGTACTTC.

The J gene is TRBJ2-3, the V gene TRBV4-3; no clear D. V lost 0 bases, J lost 0 bases, and 7 bases lay in between. There are 15 residues in the CDR3. CDR1 is LGHNA and CDR2 is YSLEER in the germline V gene. CDR3: CASSQDVASTDTQYF. The CDR3 DNA reads TGCGCCAGCAGCCAAGATGTAGCCAGCACAGATACGCAGTATTTT.